This T cell receptor beta chain was captured in a study of shared T cell receptors in the human thymus (dated by TCRdb to the early 2020s). Regarding the complete study: The study examined how self-reactive, shared T-cell receptor alpha chains are generated in the human thymus.

The method was the immunoSEQ multiplex PCR assay. The clones in this table, taken by TCRdb from immuneACCESS, are in-frame only. Not every clone is retained; where verified, under half of the shortfall comes from an unresolved V gene, and the cause of the rest is unknown. This sample is represented by approximately 760,000 clones; around 85% of them were singletons. Clones ranked in the top ten supply around 0.01% of the sample. V gives up 0 bases and J gives up 12 bases, and the segment between their germline ends measures 14 bases. As encoded in the germline V gene, CDR1 is SGHAT while CDR2 is FQNNGV. The CDR3 runs 13 amino acids, cysteine and phenylalanine included. Of all the DNA, just the CDR3 is kept, 39 bases in frame from base 1. Turning to this clone: There is no known antigen for this receptor. No much larger clone is present one base from it, and per-base qualities are unavailable.

A further study also used this sample, focusing on human thymus T cells. The second study, in turn, reports: Donors were immunologically healthy infants undergoing open corrective cardiac surgery for congenital heart defects in Finland. The thymus tissue came from surgical resects taken out during corrective cardiac surgery. V and J gene segment usage appeared biased in both thymic and peripheral blood repertoires. According to the related research, thymic TCR repertoires were highly overlapping among unrelated individuals. TCR alpha and beta repertoires from roughly 8 infant thymus samples and a few related peripheral blood samples were characterized in the study. The cohort included about 6 male and a couple of female infants, with donor ages spanning 7 to 244 days. Thymocytes were released mechanically from tissue and stored at -70 °C as pellets of about 9.5-32 million cells. Genomic DNA was extracted from frozen cell pellets with a QIAsymphony instrument. Using the immunoSEQ multiplex PCR assay, the TCRB and TCRAD loci were amplified from a standardized quantity of quality-controlled genomic DNA. The amplicons spanned the V(D)J region and were long enough to cover the CDR3 and allow V and J genes to be identified. Through the commercial immunoSEQ service, the amplicons were sequenced on an Illumina platform. Primer bias and sequencing errors were corrected as previously described, and TCRAD and TCRB definitions were based on the IMGT database. Analysis of the repertoires was done with immunoSEQ Analyzer 3.0 and VDJTools and included basic statistics, V/J segment usage, diversity estimates, rarefaction and pairwise overlap. Diversity was estimated with Chao1, ChaoE, Efron-Thisted, Shannon and inverse Simpson indices, and also on datasets down-sampled to the smallest sample. Repertoire overlap was assessed by strict matching of CDR3 nucleotide sequence, V gene and J gene, and clustering was done by Jaccard-based multidimensional scaling. On average, about 800,000 unique TCRB clonotypes were obtained from thymus samples, compared with about 84,000 from blood samples.

This TCR was recovered from a girl under three years old with a congenital heart defect. Donor details come from another sample of the same person, matched by shared clones. Sequences were obtained from thymocytes. Here the chain combines TRBV11-2 and TRBJ1-1; no D segment can be confidently identified. The CDR3 has the sequence CASSLDREGLTFF. The DNA sequence is as follows: TGTGCCAGCAGCTTAGATCGGGAGGGCCTGACTTTCTTT.